The clone carrying this T cell receptor beta chain was counted only a few times. As yet, its antigen is unknown. CDR1 is SEHNR, CDR2 FQNEAQ, per germline (reference sequence). The CDR3 length is 13 residues. The ends were cut back, 0 bases at V and 7 bases at J, with 7 bases in the middle. TCRdb recomputed calls from the 5' RACE reads with MiXCR, one row per CDR3 protein. This table has about 550,000 distinct CDR3 sequences, approximately 20% appearing once. The data were obtained in a study of identical twins. Study findings and constraints: Models underestimated how often monozygotic twins shared out-of-frame TCR alpha.

The same data also went into a second study, on yellow fever vaccine responses in identical twins.

Sequences were obtained from CD4+ T cells sorted from blood. This clonotype was sampled from a woman between 18 and 29 years old in good health. The genes are TRBV7-9 and TRBJ2-1; no clear D gene. Here the CDR3 reads CASSLAASNEQFF. CDR3 coding DNA: TGTGCCAGCAGCTTAGCGGCTTCAAATGAGCAGTTCTTC.